This T cell receptor (beta chain) was sequenced during a study of blood T cell repertoires in COVID-19. In the original workflow: Estimated nucleated cell counts came from reference gene primer amplification. The repertoire was sequenced with immunoSEQ multiplex PCR; TCRdb's copy has only in-frame clones and lacks some. Clonal size and the V and J genes are those of that table, whereas D and trimming came from the DNA. The table records 190,000 or so clones, approximately 87% of them present only once. Trimming left V 2 bases short and J 5 bases short, with 12 bases between. The germline V gene has CDR1 MNHEY and CDR2 SVGAGI. This CDR3 spans 14 amino acids.

The sequence was obtained from a man in his 60s who had recovered from COVID-19. V and J are TRBV6-5 and TRBJ1-2, with D possibly matching TRBD1 (5 bases). Sequencing was carried out using peripheral blood. CDR3: CASSYGRVGYGYTF. CDR3 DNA sequence: TGTGCCAGCAGTTACGGCAGGGTGGGGTATGGCTACACCTTC.